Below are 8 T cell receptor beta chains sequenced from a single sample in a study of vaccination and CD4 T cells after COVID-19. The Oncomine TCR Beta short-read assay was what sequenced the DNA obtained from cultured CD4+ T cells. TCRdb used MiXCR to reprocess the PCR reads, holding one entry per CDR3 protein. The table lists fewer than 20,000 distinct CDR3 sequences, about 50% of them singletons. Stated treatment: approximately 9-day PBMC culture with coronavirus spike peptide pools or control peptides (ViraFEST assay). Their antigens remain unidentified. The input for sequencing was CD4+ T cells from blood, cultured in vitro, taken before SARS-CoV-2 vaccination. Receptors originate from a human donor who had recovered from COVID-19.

CDR3 amino acids: CASSLDRGGYEQYF. CDR3 nucleotides: TGTGCCAGCAGTTTAGACAGGGGAGGCTACGAGCAGTACTTC. V usage is TRBV27 and J usage is TRBJ2-7; 8 nucleotides agree with TRBD1. Germline V gene data show CDR1 as MNHEY and CDR2 as SMNVEV (reference sequence). Trimming removed 2 bases from V and 3 bases from J; junction bases left unmatched: 3. The CDR3 extends over 14 amino acids.

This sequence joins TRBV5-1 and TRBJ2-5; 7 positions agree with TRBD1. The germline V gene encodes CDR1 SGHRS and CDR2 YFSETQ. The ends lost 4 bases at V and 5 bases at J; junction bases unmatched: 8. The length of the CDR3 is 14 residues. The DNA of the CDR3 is TGCGCCAGCAGCAAATCAGGGGGTACGGAGACCCAGTACTTC. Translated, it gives CASSKSGGTETQYF. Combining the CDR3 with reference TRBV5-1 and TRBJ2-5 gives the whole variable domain KAGVTQTPRYLIKTRGQQVTLSCSPISGHRSVSWYQQTPGQGLQFLFEYFSETQRNKGNFPGRFSGRQFSNSRSEMNVSTLELGDSALYLCASSKSGGTETQYFGPGTRLLVL.

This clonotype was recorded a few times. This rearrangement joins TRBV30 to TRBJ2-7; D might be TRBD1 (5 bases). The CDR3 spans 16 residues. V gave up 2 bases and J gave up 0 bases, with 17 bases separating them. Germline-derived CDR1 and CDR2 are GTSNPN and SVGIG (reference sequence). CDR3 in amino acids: CAWSRPQGDSSYEQYF. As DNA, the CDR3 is TGTGCCTGGAGTCGTCCTCAAGGGGATAGCTCCTACGAGCAGTACTTC.

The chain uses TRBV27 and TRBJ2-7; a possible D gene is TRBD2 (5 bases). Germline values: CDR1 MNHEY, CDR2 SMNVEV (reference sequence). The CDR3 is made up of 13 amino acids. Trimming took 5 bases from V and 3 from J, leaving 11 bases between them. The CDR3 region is CASSTLGSYEQYF. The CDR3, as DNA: TGTGCCAGCAGTACCCTGGGGAGCTACGAGCAGTACTTC.

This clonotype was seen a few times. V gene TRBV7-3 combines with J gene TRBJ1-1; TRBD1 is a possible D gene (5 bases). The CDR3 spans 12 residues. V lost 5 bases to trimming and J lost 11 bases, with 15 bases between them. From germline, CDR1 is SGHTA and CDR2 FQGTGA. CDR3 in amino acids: CASSSGQGMAFF. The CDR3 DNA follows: TGTGCCAGCAGCAGTGGGCAGGGAATGGCTTTCTTT. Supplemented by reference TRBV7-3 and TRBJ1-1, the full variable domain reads GAGVSQTPSNKVTEKGKYVELRCDPISGHTALYWYRQSLGQGPEFLIYFQGTGAADDSGLPNDRFFAVRPEGSVSTLKIQRTERGDSAVYLCASSSGQGMAFFGQGTRLTVV.

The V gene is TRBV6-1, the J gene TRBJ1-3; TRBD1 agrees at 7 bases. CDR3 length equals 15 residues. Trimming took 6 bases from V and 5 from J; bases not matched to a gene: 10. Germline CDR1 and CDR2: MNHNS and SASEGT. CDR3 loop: CASSIHRGGRNTIYF. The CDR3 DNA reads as TGTGCCAGCAGCATCCACAGGGGAGGTAGAAACACCATATATTTT.

As DNA, the CDR3 is TGTGCCAGCAGCATAAAGGGGATTACAGAGCAGTACTTC. Translation: CASSIKGITEQYF. The chain recombines TRBV2 with TRBJ2-7, with D maybe TRBD1 (5 bases). Trimming removed 6 bases from V and 7 bases from J, with 16 bases in between. The CDR3 spans 13 residues. CDR1 is SNHLY, CDR2 FYNNEI, per germline.

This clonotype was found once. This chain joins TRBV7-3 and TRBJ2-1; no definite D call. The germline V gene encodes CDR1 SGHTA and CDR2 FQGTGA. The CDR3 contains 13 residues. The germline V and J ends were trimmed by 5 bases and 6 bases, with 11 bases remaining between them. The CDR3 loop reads CASSRSPGNEQFF. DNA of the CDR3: TGTGCCAGCAGCAGGTCCCCGGGCAATGAGCAGTTCTTC.